The 5 T cell receptor beta chains presented below share a single source sample, sequenced in a study of T cell changes during pregnancy in multiple sclerosis. The table came from immunoSEQ multiplex PCR; TCRdb's copy has only in-frame clones and leaves some out. The top ten clones hold roughly 1.5% of a sample with some 67,000 clones, 90% to 95% of them seen once. This material consisted of peripheral blood, taken after pregnancy. The receptors were gathered from a female donor with multiple sclerosis, enrolled in a pregnancy study.

The genes are TRBV28 and TRBJ2-7; 11 bases are shared with TRBD1. CDR3 length: 15 amino acids. V lost 5 bases and J lost 2; bases outside the gene matches: 5. Germline values: CDR1 MDHEN, CDR2 SYDVKM. The CDR3 DNA reads TGTGCCAGCAGTACTCCGGGACAGGGGGCCTACGAGCAGTACTTC. Its protein product is CASSTPGQGAYEQYF.

The rearrangement uses TRBV5-1 and TRBJ1-2; D might be TRBD1 (6 bases). The V and J ends lost 0 bases and 5 bases respectively, with 8 bases between them. CDR1 is SGHRS and CDR2 is YFSETQ in the germline V gene. The CDR3 consists of 13 residues. The CDR3 sequence: CASSLGTAYGYTF. CDR3 DNA sequence: TGCGCCAGCAGCTTGGGGACAGCTTATGGCTACACCTTC.

The V call is TRBV5-1, the J call TRBJ2-3; 8 positions match TRBD2. The V gene's germline CDR1 is SGHRS and CDR2 YFSETQ. This CDR3 contains 20 residues. The trim removed 2 bases at V and 0 bases at J, leaving 17 bases unmatched. CDR3 residues: CASSFVSMREALLSTDTQYF. The DNA for the CDR3 is TGCGCCAGCAGCTTTGTCTCAATGCGGGAGGCCCTACTTAGCACAGATACGCAGTATTTT.

V and J are TRBV4-1 and TRBJ1-1; 10 nucleotides align to TRBD1. CDR1 is MGHRA and CDR2 is YSYEKL in the germline V gene. The CDR3 covers 13 residues. Trimming cost V 6 bases and J 8 bases; bases outside gene matches: 6. The CDR3 region is CASSRGQGGEAFF. DNA of the CDR3: TGCGCCAGCAGTCGCGGACAGGGGGGGGAAGCTTTCTTT.

The rearrangement uses TRBV7-5 and TRBJ2-7; whether TRBD2, the table's D call, matches the DNA was not checked. TRBV7-5 represents a pseudogene. The CDR3 runs to 18 residues. CDR3 sequence reads: CVRSLDPRVAGLDYEQYF. CDR3 DNA: TGTGTCAGAAGCTTAGACCCCCGAGTAGCGGGACTTGACTACGAGCAGTACTTC.